This T cell receptor beta chain was identified in a study of PD-L1 blockade in urothelial cancer. Study background: About 90% of the roughly 29 patients were men who had bladder-origin urothelial cancer.

Some clones are missing from TCRdb's copy, which holds only in-frame ones; the method was immunoSEQ multiplex PCR. The sample gives 40,000 to 55,000 clones, around 85% of which show up once; roughly 10% is in the top ten. The CDR3 contains 16 residues. V was cut by 5 bases and J by 0 bases, with 15 bases left in between. The germline gives CDR1 SGHAT, CDR2 FQNNGV. Regarding time point: peripheral blood 6 weeks after treatment start. Patients' urothelial carcinoma was locally advanced or metastatic. Sample contribution per patient ranged from 1 to 8, covering pretreatment and on-treatment. This specimen was PBMCs, taken around atezolizumab (anti-PD-L1) treatment. This chain uses TRBV11-2 with TRBJ2-3, with no clear D. The clonotype comes from a man aged 60-69 years with urothelial cancer. In DNA form, the CDR3 reads TGTGCCAGCAGCCCAAGCCTTAGCTTCAGCACAGATACGCAGTATTTT. Translation: CASSPSLSFSTDTQYF.